The T cell receptor (beta chain) described here comes from a study of cytomegalovirus exposure and HLA in healthy donors. Per germline, CDR1 SQVTM and CDR2 ANQGSEA. The J segment lost 5 bases and the V segment lost 4 bases, leaving 2 bases of the junction unmatched. The CDR3 consists of 13 residues. The PCR used 60 Vbeta and 13 Jbeta primers. TCRdb's table, derived via immunoSEQ multiplex PCR, lists solely in-frame clones and lacks some. Reported are tens of thousands of clones; the ten largest clones contain 8% to 10%. The specimen was PBMCs. This chain links TRBV29-1 with TRBJ1-6; 7 nucleotides match TRBD1. The source of this sequence is a male donor in good health and CMV-seronegative. The CDR3 DNA reads TGCAGCGTTGGACAGGGAAATAATTCACCCCTCCACTTT. Its protein is CSVGQGNNSPLHF.